This is a list of T cell receptor beta chains from one sample in a study of cytotoxic CD8 clonotypes in ibrutinib-treated CLL. The method was immunoSEQ multiplex PCR; TCRdb's version includes in-frame clones alone and lacks a portion of them. The profile shows about 92,000 clones, 70% to 80% of them singletons. This sample comprised PBMCs, obtained after 24 months of ibrutinib treatment. The source is a human donor with chronic lymphocytic leukemia. CDR3s include the opening cysteine and the closing phenylalanine or tryptophan. A D gene is named only where the DNA matches it firmly. Rows give clone size only sometimes, using once, few, many, or a class for an expanded clone.

j_call: TRBJ1-5; clone_size: .; v_call: TRBV7-8; d_call: .; cdr3_nt: TGTGCCAGCAGGGCCGACAGGCTTCACAATCAGCCCCAGCATTTT; cdr3_aa: CASRADRLHNQPQHF
j_call: TRBJ2-2; clone_size: .; v_call: TRBV6-1; d_call: .; cdr3_nt: TGTGCCAGCAGTCCGACAGTGAACACCGGGGAGCTGTTTTTT; cdr3_aa: CASSPTVNTGELFF
j_call: TRBJ2-7; clone_size: .; v_call: TRBV5-1; d_call: .; cdr3_nt: TGCGCCAGCAGCTTGGGAGTAGGCTACGAGCAGTACTTC; cdr3_aa: CASSLGVGYEQYF
j_call: TRBJ1-1; clone_size: once; v_call: TRBV5-5; d_call: TRBD1; cdr3_nt: TGTGCCAGCAGCGTAGTAGGGGGCCAAGCTTTCTTT; cdr3_aa: CASSVVGGQAFF
j_call: TRBJ1-4; clone_size: .; v_call: TRBV5-1; d_call: .; cdr3_nt: TGCGCCAGCAGCTCTGGGGAGGCAACTAATGAAAAACTGTTTTTT; cdr3_aa: CASSSGEATNEKLFF
j_call: TRBJ2-3; clone_size: .; v_call: TRBV11-3; d_call: TRBD2; cdr3_nt: TGTGCCAGCAGCTATGGACGACTAGCCCGAGGCGCAGATACGCAGTATTTT; cdr3_aa: CASSYGRLARGADTQYF
j_call: TRBJ1-4; clone_size: .; v_call: TRBV18; d_call: .; cdr3_nt: TGTGCCAGCTCACCACCCAGGCGGGCAACTAATGAAAAACTGTTTTTT; cdr3_aa: CASSPPRRATNEKLFF
j_call: TRBJ1-1; clone_size: once; v_call: TRBV28; d_call: .; cdr3_nt: TGTGCCAGCAGTTTCATGGGGGAGCGGGCCACTGAAGCTTTCTTT; cdr3_aa: CASSFMGERATEAFF
j_call: TRBJ2-5; clone_size: .; v_call: TRBV10-3; d_call: TRBD2; cdr3_nt: TGTGCCATCAGTGAAGGACTAGCGGGGCCCCAAGAGACCCAGTACTTC; cdr3_aa: CAISEGLAGPQETQYF
j_call: TRBJ2-3; clone_size: .; v_call: TRBV29-1; d_call: .; cdr3_nt: TGCAGCGTTGGGGGGACTGACACAGATACGCAGTATTTT; cdr3_aa: CSVGGTDTDTQYF
j_call: TRBJ2-7; clone_size: .; v_call: TRBV5-6; d_call: .; cdr3_nt: TGTGCCAGCAGTATTGGACACTACGAGCAGTACTTC; cdr3_aa: CASSIGHYEQYF
j_call: TRBJ2-5; clone_size: .; v_call: TRBV27; d_call: .; cdr3_nt: TGTGCCAGCAGTGCCCACTGGTTGGGAGCGGAGACCCAGTACTTC; cdr3_aa: CASSAHWLGAETQYF
j_call: TRBJ2-5; clone_size: once; v_call: TRBV30; d_call: .; cdr3_nt: TGTGCCAGCAGCTTGGGCAGGGGCTATGAGACCCAGTACTTC; cdr3_aa: CASSLGRGYETQYF
j_call: TRBJ2-5; clone_size: .; v_call: TRBV7-9; d_call: .; cdr3_nt: TGTGCCAGCAGCTTAGGTGGGGCAGGGCAAGAGACCCAGTACTTC; cdr3_aa: CASSLGGAGQETQYF
j_call: TRBJ1-5; clone_size: .; v_call: TRBV19; d_call: .; cdr3_nt: TGTGCCAGTAGTAACGGCGGTAGCAATCAGCCCCAGCATTTT; cdr3_aa: CASSNGGSNQPQHF
j_call: TRBJ1-5; clone_size: .; v_call: TRBV18; d_call: .; cdr3_nt: TGTGCCAGCTCAAGCATAACAGGACAGCTTTACTCGGATCAGCCCCAGCATTTT; cdr3_aa: CASSSITGQLYSDQPQHF
j_call: TRBJ2-2; clone_size: .; v_call: TRBV5-4; d_call: TRBD2; cdr3_nt: TGTGCCAGACGAACACTAGCGGGAGATCCTGGGGAGCTGTTTTTT; cdr3_aa: CARRTLAGDPGELFF